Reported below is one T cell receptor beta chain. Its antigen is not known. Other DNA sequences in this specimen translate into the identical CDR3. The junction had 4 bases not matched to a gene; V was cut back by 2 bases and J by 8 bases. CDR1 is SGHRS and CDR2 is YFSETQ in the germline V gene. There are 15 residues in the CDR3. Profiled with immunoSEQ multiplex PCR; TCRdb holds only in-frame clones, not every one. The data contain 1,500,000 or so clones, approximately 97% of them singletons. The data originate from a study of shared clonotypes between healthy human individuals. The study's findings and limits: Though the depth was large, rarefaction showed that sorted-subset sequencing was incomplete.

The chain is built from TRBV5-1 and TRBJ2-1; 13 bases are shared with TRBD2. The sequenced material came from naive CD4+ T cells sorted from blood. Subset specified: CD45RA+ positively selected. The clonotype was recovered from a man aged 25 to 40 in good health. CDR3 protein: CASSLGLAGVYEQFF. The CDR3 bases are TGCGCCAGCAGCTTAGGACTAGCGGGAGTCTATGAGCAGTTCTTC.